The clone carrying this T cell receptor (beta chain) was detected only once. This CDR3 contains 13 residues. V lost 5 bases and J lost 8, with 13 bases in between. Germline V gives CDR1 MNHEY, CDR2 SVGAGI. This record comes from a study of blood T cell repertoires in COVID-19. The wider study: Samples of COVID-19 (acute and convalescent) were obtained from the United States, Italy and Spain. PBMCs, B-cell-depleted T cells, or T cells provided the cDNA or gDNA that made up the material.

Methods used by the authors: Amplification of reference gene primers provided the estimated nucleated cell counts. Profiling relied on immunoSEQ multiplex PCR, and the TCRdb table lists in-frame clones only, not all of them. V and J calls and clone size follow that table, whereas D and trimming were derived from the DNA. Of approximately 63,000 clones in the sample, roughly 76% are singletons; the top ten hold 50%. The receptor's source is a woman older than 75 with acute or convalescent COVID-19. What was sequenced was peripheral blood. V and J are TRBV6-5 and TRBJ1-5; D call uncertain. CDR3 amino acids: CASSMRSPEPQHF. CDR3 nucleotides: TGTGCCAGCAGTATGCGGAGCCCGGAGCCCCAGCATTTT.